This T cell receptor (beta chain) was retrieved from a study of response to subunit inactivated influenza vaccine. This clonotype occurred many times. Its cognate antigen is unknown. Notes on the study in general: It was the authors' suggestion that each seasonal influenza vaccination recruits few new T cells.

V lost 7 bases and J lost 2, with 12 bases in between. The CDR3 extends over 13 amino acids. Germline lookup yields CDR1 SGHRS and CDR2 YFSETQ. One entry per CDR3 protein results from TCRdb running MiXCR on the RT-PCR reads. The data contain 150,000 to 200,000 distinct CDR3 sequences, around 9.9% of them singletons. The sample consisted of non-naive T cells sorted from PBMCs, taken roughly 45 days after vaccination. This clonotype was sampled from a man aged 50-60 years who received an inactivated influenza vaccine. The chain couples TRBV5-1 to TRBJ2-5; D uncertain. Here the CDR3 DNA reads TGCGCCAGCTCCGACATTTCTCAAGAGACCCAGTACTTC. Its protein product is CASSDISQETQYF.